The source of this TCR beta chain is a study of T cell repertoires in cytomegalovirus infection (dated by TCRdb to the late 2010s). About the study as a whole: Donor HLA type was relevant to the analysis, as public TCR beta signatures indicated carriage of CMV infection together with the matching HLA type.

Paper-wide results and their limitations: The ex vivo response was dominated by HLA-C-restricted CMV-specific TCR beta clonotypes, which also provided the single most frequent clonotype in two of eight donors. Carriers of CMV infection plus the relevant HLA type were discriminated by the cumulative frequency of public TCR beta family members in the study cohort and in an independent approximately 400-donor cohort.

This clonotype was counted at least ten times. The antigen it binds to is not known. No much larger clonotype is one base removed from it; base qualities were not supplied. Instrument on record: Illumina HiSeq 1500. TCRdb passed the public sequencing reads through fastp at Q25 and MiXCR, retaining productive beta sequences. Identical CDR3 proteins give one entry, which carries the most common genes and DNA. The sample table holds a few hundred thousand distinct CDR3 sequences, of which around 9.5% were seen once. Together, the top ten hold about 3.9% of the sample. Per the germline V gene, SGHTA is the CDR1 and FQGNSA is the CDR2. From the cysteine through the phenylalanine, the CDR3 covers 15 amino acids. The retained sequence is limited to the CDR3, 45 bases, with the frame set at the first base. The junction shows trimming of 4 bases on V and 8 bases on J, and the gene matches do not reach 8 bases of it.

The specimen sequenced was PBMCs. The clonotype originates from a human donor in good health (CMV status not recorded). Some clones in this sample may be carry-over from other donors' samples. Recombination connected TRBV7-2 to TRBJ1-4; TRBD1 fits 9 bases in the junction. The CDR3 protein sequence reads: CASSSGTGSSEKLFF. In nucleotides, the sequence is TGTGCCAGCAGCTCCGGGACAGGGTCGTCGGAAAAACTGTTTTTT.